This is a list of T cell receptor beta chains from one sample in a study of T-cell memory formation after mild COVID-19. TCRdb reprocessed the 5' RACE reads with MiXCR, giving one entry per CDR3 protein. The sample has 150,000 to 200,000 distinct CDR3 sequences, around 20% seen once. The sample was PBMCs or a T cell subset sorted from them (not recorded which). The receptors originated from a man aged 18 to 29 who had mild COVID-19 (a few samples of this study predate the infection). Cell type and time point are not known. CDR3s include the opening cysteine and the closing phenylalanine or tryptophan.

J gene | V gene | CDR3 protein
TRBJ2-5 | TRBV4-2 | CASSRRQGARETQYF
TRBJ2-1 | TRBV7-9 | CASRIGTLGGQFF
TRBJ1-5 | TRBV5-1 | CASSTTGGYQPQHF
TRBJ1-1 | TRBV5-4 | CASSDRQNTEAFF
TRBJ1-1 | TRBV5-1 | CASSAGQGAEAFF
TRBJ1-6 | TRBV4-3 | CASSHEGLSSPLHF
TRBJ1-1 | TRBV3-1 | CASSTQGDTEAFF
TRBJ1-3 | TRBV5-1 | CASSIVPGNTIYF
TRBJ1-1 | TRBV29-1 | CSGSRGSGVREAFF
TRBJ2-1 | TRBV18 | CASSHDRVPYNEQFF
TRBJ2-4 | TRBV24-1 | CATSDLPPPLAKNIQYF
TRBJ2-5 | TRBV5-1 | CASSFGGTSQETQYF
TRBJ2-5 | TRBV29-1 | CSVVAGTKLETQYF
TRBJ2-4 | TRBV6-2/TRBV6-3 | CASSYVVDYGKNIQYF
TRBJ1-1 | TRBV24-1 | CATSDPGAGEAFF
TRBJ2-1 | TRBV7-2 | CASSLDRVGGEQFF
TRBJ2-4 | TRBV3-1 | CASSLLAKNIQYF
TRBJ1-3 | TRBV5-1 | CASSVGTGTLSGNTIYF
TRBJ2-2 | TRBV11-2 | CASSLERDRGDTGELFF
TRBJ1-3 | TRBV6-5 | CASSWVAAGNTIYF
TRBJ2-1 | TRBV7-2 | CASSPGQDNEQFF
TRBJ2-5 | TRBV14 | CASSRSGLGTQYF
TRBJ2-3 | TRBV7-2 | CASSLLAGVFTDTQYF